What follows is one TCR beta chain and its context. Its recognized antigen is unknown. No base qualities exist here, and no much larger clone lies one base off it. This sample was taken from a study of T cells in localized non-small cell lung cancer (TCRdb year 2020). In the study overall: T cell repertoires of approximately 250 early-stage NSCLC patients were analyzed, with tumors being compared against uninvolved tumor-adjacent lungs. The cohort comprised some 240 treatment-naïve NSCLC patients with resected, localized lung tumors. A mean age of about 66 years was recorded for the NSCLC patients, of whom under 150 were male and more than 85 were female. What the research found in general, with its limitations: Because multi-region tumor sequencing was not performed, intratumor heterogeneity could not be ruled out. Since the design was exploratory, TCR variables were selected using unadjusted p-values with no false-discovery rate correction. Higher blood T cell density associated with longer overall survival, while higher adjacent-lung clonality associated with shorter survival. Uninvolved tumor-adjacent lung showed the highest T cell clonality, higher than tumor, which suggests more focused antigenic responses in the uninvolved tumor-adjacent lung. Of the top 100 tumor clones, a median of roughly 57 were detected in paired uninvolved adjacent lung; 28 were also among that lung's top 100.

After removal of 5 bases from V and 2 bases from J, the junction retains 7 bases not matched to a gene. CDR1 and CDR2, looked up from the germline V gene (reference sequence), are GTSNPN and SVGIG. The CDR3 measures 14 amino acids from cysteine to phenylalanine. Solely the CDR3 DNA is kept, with 42 bases framed from the first base. TCR beta CDR3 regions were sequenced from DNA using the immunoSEQ Assay. In the original analysis: To compute T cell density, TCR beta template counts were normalized to usable DNA, which was estimated by amplifying housekeeping genes. Using the preseqR package, richness was estimated by extrapolating to 120,000 templates for tissue samples and 400,000 templates for PBMC samples. Clonality was defined by subtracting Pielou's evenness from one. Tissue-enriched TCRs were identified through differential abundance testing performed on productive amino-acid clonotypes, with a minimum total count of 5 and an alpha of 0.1. The Jaccard Index and the Morisita Overlap Index were used to quantify repertoire overlap between compartments. GLIPH grouped TCR beta CDR3s together with public tetramer-defined viral CDR3s, and a viral motif had to include at least three viral sequences and also show V-gene enrichment. Imported from immuneACCESS, the table was reduced by TCRdb to in-frame sequences with V and J called. These copies leave out some clones; in studies compared against another copy, an unresolved V gene accounts for under half, and the cause of the remainder is not known. That table supplies the V and J calls and clone size; D and trimming were determined from the DNA. This sample holds over 4,500 clones; 85% were observed only once. Of the sample, around 7.8% is held by the ten largest clones.

At diagnosis, peripheral blood, uninvolved tumor-adjacent lung and tumor were collected and stored as a combination of fresh-frozen and FFPE material. For TCR repertoire profiling, blood samples were analyzed as peripheral blood mononuclear cells. This clonotype was sampled from a woman between 35 and 75 years old with stage II lung adenocarcinoma. Here the chain combines TRBV30 and TRBJ2-5; TRBD2 aligns with 8 central bases. The source was PBMCs, collected before any cancer treatment. The CDR3 corresponds to CAWDIAGLQETQYF. The DNA reads TGTGCCTGGGATATAGCGGGGCTACAAGAGACCCAGTACTTC.